Detailed here is one T cell receptor beta chain. Antigen: not known. There are 16 residues in the CDR3. V was pared by 0 bases and J by 4 bases, with 5 bases of the junction left unmatched. The germline V gene encodes CDR1 SGHKS and CDR2 YYEKEE (reference sequence). Splitting of each subset's genomic DNA was done evenly across several immunoSEQ plates. TCRdb keeps only in-frame clones here, not all; method: immunoSEQ multiplex PCR. The sample lists a few hundred thousand clones, around 96% seen once, with approximately 0.3% in the top ten. These data come from a study of shared clonotypes between healthy human individuals. The study's findings and limits: What naive subsets generally showed was a larger estimated richness than memory subsets showed. Lower generation probabilities were found for non-shared clonotypes than for those shared by all four donors.

This chain uses TRBV5-5 with TRBJ2-3; 10 bases agree with TRBD2. The receptor comes from a young man in good health. The sample consisted of memory CD8+ T cells sorted from blood. Subset reported: CD45RO+ cells pooled with CCR7-negative TemRA cells. The CDR3 DNA sequence: TGTGCCAGCAGCTTGGAAGCGGGAGGGGTCGCAGATACGCAGTATTTT. The encoded protein is CASSLEAGGVADTQYF.